This T cell receptor (beta chain) was profiled in a study of cytomegalovirus exposure and HLA in healthy donors (dated by TCRdb to about 2017). Regarding the complete study: An earlier analysis of about 560 of the donors reported about 300 Gb of sequence data and 100 million to 120 million unique TCR beta sequences obtained from approximately 180 million T cells. About 310 gigabases of sequencing data and approximately 85 million unique TCR sequences were included in an early release covering roughly 600 HLA-typed donors. Of the roughly 390 genotyped donors, 81% were placed in the genetic ancestry cluster associated with self-reported Caucasian donors. The study aimed to test whether signatures of past pathogen exposure could be identified by cataloging public T cell receptors. The study profiled the T cell repertoires of 550 to 700 subjects by immunosequencing and related them to cytomegalovirus serostatus. A separate validation cohort of roughly 130 different subjects was used in addition to the approximately 700-subject first cohort. The study combined high-throughput TCR immunosequencing, statistical association of individual TCRs with disease status, and machine learning to predict cytomegalovirus infection status. A later analysis re-analyzed previously published TCR beta repertoires from about 600 donors and added high-resolution HLA genotyping to study TCR occurrence patterns. Rather than drawing on any new phenotypic data, the later analysis identified candidate immune exposures from TCR beta sequences and the way those sequences occurred across donors. To decide whether each TCR beta V gene segment behaved as functional or pseudogenic, an earlier analysis of fewer than 750 of the donors relied on high-throughput TCR beta sequencing. Donor age, sex, ethnicity and CMV serostatus were collected together with the repertoire data. In a later genetic analysis, genome-wide SNP genotypes for about three fifths of the roughly 670 donors were used, and that subset was treated as a discovery cohort. All discovery cohort repertoires had been generated on a single sequencing platform. HLA typing covered class I and class II loci at four-digit resolution. Typing coverage varied by locus: roughly 629-640 donors for A, B, C, DRB1 and DQB1; 500 to 550 for DQA1; about 600 for DPA1; more than 450 for DPB1. Roughly five DR-DQ haplotypes were handled as single units for association and clustering, since linkage in the cohort was strong. Among some 400 genotyped donors of the cohort, an average of approximately 240,000 unique TCR beta nucleotide sequences were sequenced per donor, roughly 20% of them non-productive. The full study reports these points: In a later analysis, several top co-occurrence clusters were reported to appear linked to parvovirus B19, influenza, CMV and Epstein-Barr virus. Linkage disequilibrium might explain the correlated functional status among segregating V segments, but an unknown experimental factor could not be ruled out. A later analysis associated around 16,000 TCR beta sequences with specific HLA alleles at a false discovery rate of 0.05. HLA typing was unavailable for some donors at each locus, so association tests used only the typed subset. Assigning TCR associations to individual alleles was difficult when HLA alleles, especially DR and DQ, strongly co-occurred. V-gene and J-gene trimming of TCR beta chains was associated with a missense DCLRE1C variant in a later genetic analysis, and the association was replicated in an independent cohort. A few of the identified cytomegalovirus-associated TCR beta chains were confirmed in vitro to be specific for cytomegalovirus antigens. The classifier was reported to diagnose cytomegalovirus status with high specificity and sensitivity in both the original cohort and the validation cohort. Only TCR beta chains were sequenced in this cohort, and the absence of alpha or paired-chain data limited detectable features. For the cohort, immune exposure information was limited to CMV serostatus. In an earlier analysis of fewer than 700 of the donors, most TCR beta V segments appeared in productive rearrangements about 87% or about 30% of the time, broadly matching IMGT annotations. Because counts were too low, 15 or so rarely observed V segments, including chromosome 9 orphons, were excluded from the earlier analysis of several hundred of the donors. In a later analysis, HLA-associated TCR beta chains were found to be more clonally expanded and to have lower generation probabilities than equally common non-associated chains. The authors suggested that the approach could potentially be generalized to other disease states and immunological phenotypes. Most TCR sequences were seen in very few donors, while some public TCRs were found in many individuals. In the study, about 150 TCR beta chains were listed as associated with cytomegalovirus. Compared with the 666-donor mean, donors in an Asian-associated ancestry cluster had fewer N-insertions in productive TCRs, according to a later genetic analysis. Presence/absence analyses assumed roughly uniform sequencing depth across donors, an assumption that may not hold. Some IMGT-functional V segments, including TRBV6-2 and TRBV6-3, could not be distinguished by the 87-base-pair reads and were therefore excluded. In a later analysis, most CMV-associated TCR beta chains were found to appear HLA-restricted, with HLA associations seemingly driven largely by CMV exposure. According to a later analysis, TCR association rates differed among HLA loci, with DRB1 alleles showing the most associated TCRs and HLA-C alleles showing the fewest. The sequencing pipeline was judged likely to have produced a cluster of highly shared sequence variants as a technical artifact. A further reported finding was that TCR beta sequences accurately predicted the HLA-A and HLA-B alleles for most subjects in the first cohort.

The cohort comprised 670 or so healthy bone marrow donors. At the time of sampling, all cohort members were nominally healthy, though unrecorded immune exposures were likely present. The donor tested CMV seronegative and was one of the 352 seronegative cohort members. Every donor gave a peripheral blood sample, and the peripheral blood mononuclear cells from that sample were used for TCR beta sequencing. Genomic DNA extraction from the blood cell samples was performed with the Qiagen DNeasy Blood Extraction Kit. From its cysteine to its phenylalanine, the CDR3 spans 12 amino acids. Only the CDR3 portion is preserved as DNA: 36 bases, with reading frame beginning at the first base. The germline V gene gives CDR1 as SNHLY and CDR2 as FYNNEI. V is clipped by 8 bases and J by 5 bases, and the sequence between their germline boundaries is 12 bases long. A word on this clone: Its antigen remains undetermined.

The library was made by the immunoSEQ multiplex PCR assay. The multiplex PCR relied on a mix of 60 forward primers for TCR Vbeta segments and 13 reverse primers for TCR Jbeta segments. The CDR3 region of rearranged TCR beta genes was amplified from genomic DNA with a multiplex PCR assay. On the Illumina HiSeq System, the amplified TCR beta libraries were sequenced as 87-base-pair reads. The original methods were these. In a later analysis, roughly 80 million unique TCR beta chains were counted across the 500 to 850 repertoires, and roughly 9.9 million of these chains were shared by at least two donors. To remove PCR and sequencing errors, raw reads were error-corrected and collapsed into unique sequences using a nearest-neighbor algorithm that merged closely related sequences. Alignment of CDR3 sequences to IMGT reference sequences was used to assign V, D and J gene segments. For a sequence to be retained, a match of at least six nucleotides was required to both a V gene segment and a J gene segment. Rearrangements were called productive when the CDR3 lacked stop codons and stayed in frame with V and J; all others were non-productive. Following IMGT convention, CDR3 was defined as the stretch from the second conserved V-encoded cysteine up to the conserved J-encoded phenylalanine. In an earlier analysis of roughly 610 of the donors, sequences lacking an unambiguous match to a single V gene segment were excluded. In an earlier analysis of several hundred of the donors, a V segment was called functional when productive rearrangements were above 56.7%, and segregating when the standard deviation between donors exceeded 5%. To diagnose cytomegalovirus status from the catalog of TCR beta chain sequences, a statistical classification framework was built. V and J gene assignment, in a later analysis, came from comparing TCR nucleotide sequences with IMGT/GENE-DB human TR gene sequences. Using the TCRdist pipeline, a later analysis assigned CDR3 sequences along with most-parsimonious VDJ recombination scenarios. In a later analysis, each TCR beta chain was defined by its CDR3 amino acid sequence together with its V-gene family, and reads lacking a unique V-gene family were excluded. As a way to deal with suspected cross-contamination and a sequencing artifact, a later analysis dropped 640 or so nucleotide sequences that were highly shared and had low generation probability. In a later analysis, a clonal expansion index for each public chain was calculated from normalized within-repertoire ranks of inferred template counts. A later analysis computed generation probabilities with a VDJ recombination model fitted to out-of-frame rearrangements, and checked the results against IGoR. In a later analysis, hypergeometric tests were used to score TCR-TCR, TCR-HLA and TCR-CMV co-occurrence, with a repertoire-size bias correction applied to TCR pairs. False discovery rates were estimated in a later analysis by permuting HLA or CMV assignments 20 times. In a later analysis, co-occurring TCRs were grouped using DBSCAN, and TCRdist sequence similarity was added for clustering within HLA-allele-positive subsets. Repertoires with fewer than 30,000 or more than 120,000 public chains, plus five repertoires with anomalous nucleotide sharing, were excluded from co-occurrence clustering. Sourced from immuneACCESS, this table was stored by TCRdb with only in-frame sequences that have V and J called. A share of the clones is absent; for the studies checked, an unresolved V gene accounts for under half, and the remainder has no known explanation. The V and J calls and clone size were taken over from that table, and D and trimming were inferred from the DNA. For this sample, the table gives 95,000 to 150,000 clones. About 3.5% of the sample belongs to the ten largest clones.

The rearrangement combines TRBV2 with TRBJ2-5; TRBD2 could be the D gene, as 5 bases match. Sequencing was carried out using PBMCs. This receptor was taken from a man aged 18 to 30 in good health and CMV-seronegative. CDR3 protein: CASSTRTETQYF. The bases are TGTGCCAGCTCCACTAGAACGGAGACCCAGTACTTC.